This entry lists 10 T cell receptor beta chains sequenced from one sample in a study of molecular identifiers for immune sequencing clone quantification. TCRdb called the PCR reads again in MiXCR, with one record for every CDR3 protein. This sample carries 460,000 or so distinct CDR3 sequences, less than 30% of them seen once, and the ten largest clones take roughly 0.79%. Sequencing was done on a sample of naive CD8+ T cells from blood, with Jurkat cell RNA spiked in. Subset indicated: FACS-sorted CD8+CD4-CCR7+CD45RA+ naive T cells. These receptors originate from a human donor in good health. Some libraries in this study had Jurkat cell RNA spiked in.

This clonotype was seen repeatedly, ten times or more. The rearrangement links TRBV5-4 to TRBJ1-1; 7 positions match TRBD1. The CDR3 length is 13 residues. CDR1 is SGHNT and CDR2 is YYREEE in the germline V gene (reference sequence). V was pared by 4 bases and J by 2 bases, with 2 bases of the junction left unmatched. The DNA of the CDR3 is TGTGCCAGCAGCGGGACAGAAAACACTGAAGCTTTCTTT. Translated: CASSGTENTEAFF.

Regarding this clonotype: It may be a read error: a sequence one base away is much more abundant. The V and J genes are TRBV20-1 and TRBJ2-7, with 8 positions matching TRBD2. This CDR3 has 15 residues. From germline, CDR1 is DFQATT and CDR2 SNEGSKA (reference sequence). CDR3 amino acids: CSARDVGTSMYGQYF. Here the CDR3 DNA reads TGCAGTGCTAGAGATGTTGGGACTAGTATGTACGGGCAGTACTTC.

The CDR3 DNA is TGTGCCAGCAGTTTGTACATCGACAGCCGAAAAGAGACCCAGTACTTC. This sequence encodes CASSLYIDSRKETQYF. The chain combines TRBV27 with TRBJ2-5; TRBD1 is a possible D gene (5 bases). The germline V and J ends were trimmed by 3 bases and 3 bases, with 17 bases remaining between them. Germline CDR1 reads MNHEY; CDR2 reads SMNVEV (reference sequence). The CDR3 covers 16 residues.

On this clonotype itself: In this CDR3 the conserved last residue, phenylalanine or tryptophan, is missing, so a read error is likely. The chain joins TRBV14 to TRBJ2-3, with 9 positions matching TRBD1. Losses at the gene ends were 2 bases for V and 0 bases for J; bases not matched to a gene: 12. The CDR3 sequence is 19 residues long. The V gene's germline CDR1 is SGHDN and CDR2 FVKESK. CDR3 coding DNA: TGTGCCAGCAGCCAACTGCCGGGACAGGGTATCCCCAGCACAGATACGCAGTATTCT. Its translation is CASSQLPGQGIPSTDTQYS.

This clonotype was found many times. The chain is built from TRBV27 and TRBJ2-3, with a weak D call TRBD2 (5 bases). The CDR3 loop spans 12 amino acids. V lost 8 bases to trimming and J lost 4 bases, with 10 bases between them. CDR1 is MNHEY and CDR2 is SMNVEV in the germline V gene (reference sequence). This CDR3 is CASGLLADTQYF. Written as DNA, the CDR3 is TGTGCCAGCGGACTGCTCGCAGATACGCAGTATTTT.

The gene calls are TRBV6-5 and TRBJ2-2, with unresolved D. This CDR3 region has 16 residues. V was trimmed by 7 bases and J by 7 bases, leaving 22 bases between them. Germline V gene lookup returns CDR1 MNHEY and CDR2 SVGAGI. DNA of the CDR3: TGTGCCAGCAACTATCGGTCAGAGGTTTGGGGCGGGGAGCTGTTTTTT. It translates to CASNYRSEVWGGELFF.

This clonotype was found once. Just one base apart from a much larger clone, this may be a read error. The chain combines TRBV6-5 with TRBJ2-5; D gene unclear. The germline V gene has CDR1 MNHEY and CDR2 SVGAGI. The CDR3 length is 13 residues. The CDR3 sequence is CAGSDRPPKTQYF. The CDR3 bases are TGTGCCGGCAGTGACCGGCCCCCCAAGACCCAGTACTTC.

The CDR3 here is CASSNPGLAGVNEQFF. CDR3 coding DNA: TGTGCCAGCAGTAATCCGGGACTAGCGGGGGTTAATGAGCAGTTCTTC. The chain couples TRBV2 to TRBJ2-1; TRBD2 matches at 14 bases. Germline CDR1 and CDR2: SNHLY and FYNNEI. Trimming removed 5 bases from V and 7 bases from J; junction bases left unmatched: 7. The CDR3 has 16 amino acids.

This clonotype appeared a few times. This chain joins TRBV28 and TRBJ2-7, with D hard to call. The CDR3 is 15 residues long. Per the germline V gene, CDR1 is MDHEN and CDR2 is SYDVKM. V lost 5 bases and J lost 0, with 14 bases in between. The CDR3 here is CASSPPHRSSYEQYF. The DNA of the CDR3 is TGTGCCAGCAGTCCTCCCCATCGGAGCTCCTACGAGCAGTACTTC.

The CDR3, as DNA: TGTGCTAGTGGTTTGGTAGGAGGGGGCTCTGGAAACACCATATATTTT. Protein product: CASGLVGGGSGNTIYF. The V call is TRBV12-5, the J call TRBJ1-3; maybe TRBD1 (6 bases). In germline, CDR1 is LGHNT, CDR2 FRNRAP. The CDR3 is made up of 16 amino acids. The germline V and J ends were trimmed by 0 bases and 0 bases, with 9 bases remaining between them.